A single sample is the source of the 22 T cell receptor beta chains below, sequenced in a study of T cells after somatic rescue of genetic block. TCRdb keeps only in-frame clones here, not all; method: immunoSEQ multiplex PCR. The data show approximately 110,000 clones, with about nine tenths seen just once and 1.4% to 1.5% held by the top ten. Sequencing was carried out using peripheral blood mononuclear cells (PBMCs). Receptors originate from a woman aged 18-29 years.

The J gene is TRBJ2-3, the V gene TRBV7-8, with D possibly matching TRBD2 (7 bases). V was trimmed by 1 base and J by 5 bases, leaving 13 bases between them. The CDR3 has 15 residues. Germline assignment: CDR1 SGHVS and CDR2 FQNEAQ. The CDR3, as DNA: TGTGCCAGCAGCTTAGAAAGGGGGGGTAGAGATACGCAGTATTTT. It translates to CASSLERGGRDTQYF.

This chain uses TRBV9 with TRBJ1-2; a weak D match, TRBD1 (5 bases). There are 15 residues in the CDR3. Germline loops: CDR1 SGDLS, CDR2 YYNGEE. The V gene lost 3 bases and the J gene lost 4 bases, with 16 bases spanning the gap. The DNA for the CDR3 is TGTGCCAGCAGCGAGCGGGACGGGCCGACCTATGGCTACACCTTC. It is translated as CASSERDGPTYGYTF.

The rearrangement joins TRBV28 to TRBJ2-1; D perhaps matches TRBD1 (6 bases). CDR3 size: 16 residues. The V end was cut by 6 bases, the J end by 1 base, with 16 bases between. Germline V gene lookup returns CDR1 MDHEN and CDR2 SYDVKM. Here the CDR3 DNA reads TGTGCCAGCAGAACGACCCTCAGGGGTTCCTACAATGAGCAGTTCTTC. Its translation: CASRTTLRGSYNEQFF. Complete variable domain (other parts from reference TRBV28 and TRBJ2-1): DVKVTQSSRYLVKRTGEKVFLECVQDMDHENMFWYRQDPGLGLRLIYFSYDVKMKEKGDIPEGYSVSREKKERFSLILESASTNQTSMYLCASRTTLRGSYNEQFFGPGTRLTVL.

V is TRBV6-6 and J is TRBJ1-1, with no clear D. The ends were cut back, 3 bases at V and 1 base at J, with 6 bases in the middle. CDR1 is MNHNY and CDR2 is SVGAGI in the germline V gene (reference sequence). CDR3 length: 13 residues. The CDR3 loop reads CASSYPGNTEAFF. The CDR3 region has the DNA TGTGCCAGCAGTTATCCGGGGAACACTGAAGCTTTCTTT.

Only one count was recorded for this clone. The V gene is TRBV11-3, the J gene TRBJ1-2; possible D gene TRBD1, 5 bases. V lost 3 bases and J 2 bases, leaving 7 bases between the germline ends. The CDR3 covers 13 residues. The V gene's germline CDR1 is SGHNT and CDR2 YENEEA. CDR3 bases: TGTGCCAGCAGCTTCGAGGGGAACTATGGCTACACCTTC. This codes for CASSFEGNYGYTF.

The rearrangement links TRBV7-9 to TRBJ2-7; 8 bases align to TRBD2. The CDR3 is 14 residues long. Germline-derived CDR1 and CDR2 are SEHNR and FQNEAQ (reference sequence). Trimming took 6 bases from V and 1 from J; bases not matched to a gene: 5. This chain's CDR3 is CASSIAGTSYEQYF. For the CDR3, the DNA is TGTGCCAGCAGTATAGCGGGGACGTCCTACGAGCAGTACTTC.

This chain links TRBV14 with TRBJ1-2; D uncertain. V was trimmed by 1 base and J by 4 bases, leaving 13 bases between them. Germline loops: CDR1 SGHDN, CDR2 FVKESK. This CDR3 region has 15 residues. CDR3 residues: CASSQAPGITYGYTF. The CDR3 DNA is TGTGCCAGCAGCCAAGCTCCCGGGATTACCTATGGCTACACCTTC.

The chain combines TRBV29-1 with TRBJ2-1, with 10 bases that match TRBD1. CDR1 SQVTM and CDR2 ANQGSEA come from the germline V gene. The CDR3 has 13 residues. V trimming: 6 bases; J trimming: 8 bases; junction bases outside the gene matches: 7. The CDR3 is CSVTPTGGDEQFF. As DNA, the CDR3 is TGCAGCGTGACCCCGACAGGGGGCGATGAGCAGTTCTTC.

Written as DNA, the CDR3 is TGTGCCAGCAGCTTAGTGGGGAACACTGAAGCTTTCTTT. Protein: CASSLVGNTEAFF. The J gene is TRBJ1-1, the V gene TRBV7-2, with D unclear. Germline CDR1 is SGHTA and CDR2 is FQGNSA. Trimming cost V 1 base and J 1 base, with 4 bases left between them. The CDR3 is 13 amino acids.

The gene calls are TRBV2 and TRBJ1-6; D gene unclear. V was cut by 1 base and J by 10 bases, with 8 bases left in between. Germline V gene sequence: CDR1 SNHLY, CDR2 FYNNEI. This CDR3 has 13 amino acids. The CDR3 bases are TGTGCCAGCAGTGAAGTCCCAGAGTCACCCCTCCACTTT. This sequence encodes CASSEVPESPLHF.

The V call is TRBV7-6, the J call TRBJ1-3; TRBD1 might be the D (6 bases). With 2 bases removed from V and 1 base from J, the gap between germline ends came to 9 bases. This CDR3 is 15 amino acids long. CDR1 and CDR2 (germline): SGHVS, FNYEAQ. The DNA for the CDR3 is TGTGCCAGCAGCTTAAAGACAGGTTCTGGAAACACCATATATTTT. Protein sequence: CASSLKTGSGNTIYF.

CDR3 region: CASSDRGGSGNTIYF. CDR3 DNA: TGTGCCAGCAGTGACAGAGGGGGCTCTGGAAACACCATATATTTT. The chain carries TRBV6-1 and TRBJ1-3, with D perhaps TRBD1 (6 bases). The ends were cut back, 3 bases at V and 0 bases at J, with 9 bases in the middle. CDR1 is MNHNS, CDR2 SASEGT, per germline. This CDR3 contains 15 residues.

This clone appeared once. The J gene is TRBJ1-1, the V gene TRBV5-1; 8 bases are a match to TRBD1. Trimming at V came to 4 bases and at J to 5 bases, leaving 10 bases not matched to a gene. Germline V lookup: CDR1 SGHRS, CDR2 YFSETQ. The CDR3 covers 15 residues. Here the CDR3 reads CASSTGQVGVTEAFF. The CDR3, as DNA: TGCGCCAGCAGCACGGGACAGGTCGGGGTGACTGAAGCTTTCTTT.

This clone has just one count. V and J are TRBV11-2 and TRBJ2-7, with D unclear. The CDR3 contains 14 residues. V lost 1 base, J lost 3 bases, and 10 bases lay in between. CDR1 and CDR2 from the germline V gene are SGHAT and FQNNGV. The DNA of the CDR3 is TGTGCCAGCAGCTTAGGGTTGAGTGGCTACGAGCAGTACTTC. Its protein product is CASSLGLSGYEQYF. The complete variable domain, with remaining parts taken from reference TRBV11-2 and TRBJ2-7, reads EAGVAQSPRYKIIEKRQSVAFWCNPISGHATLYWYQQILGQGPKLLIQFQNNGVVDDSQLPKDRFSAERLKGVDSTLKIQPAKLEDSAVYLCASSLGLSGYEQYFGPGTRLTVT.

The chain couples TRBV21-1 to TRBJ2-5. TRBV21-1 is termed a pseudogene. The CDR3 contains 14 residues. CDR3 in DNA: TGTGCCAGCAGCACCCGGGACCCCCAAGAGACCCAGTACTTC. As protein: CASSTRDPQETQYF.

This chain links TRBV11-1 with TRBJ2-1, with no clear D. The CDR3 sequence is 17 residues long. The V end was cut by 3 bases, the J end by 0 bases, with 15 bases between. Germline CDR1 reads SGHAT; CDR2 reads FQDESV (reference sequence). Here the CDR3 reads CASSFFVPPSSYNEQFF. The CDR3 region has the DNA TGTGCCAGCAGCTTTTTTGTACCGCCGAGCTCCTACAATGAGCAGTTCTTC.

This chain joins TRBV11-1 and TRBJ1-1; D is perhaps TRBD1 (6 bases). The ends were cut back, 1 base at V and 4 bases at J, with 7 bases in the middle. Per germline, CDR1 SGHAT and CDR2 FQDESV (reference sequence). The CDR3 extends over 13 amino acids. CDR3 sequence reads: CASSLGGRTEAFF. The CDR3 DNA sequence: TGTGCCAGCAGCTTAGGGGGGCGCACTGAAGCTTTCTTT.

This sequence joins TRBV5-1 and TRBJ1-1; TRBD1 matches at 8 bases. CDR1 and CDR2 (germline): SGHRS, YFSETQ. J gave up 0 bases and V 6 bases, and 10 bases lay outside the gene matches. The CDR3 has 16 residues. The CDR3 nucleotides read TGCGCCAGCACCCCCAGGACAGGGCTTTTGAACACTGAAGCTTTCTTT. It is translated as CASTPRTGLLNTEAFF.

The V gene is TRBV5-6, the J gene TRBJ1-5; D is uncertain. The V end was cut by 0 bases, the J end by 1 base, with 8 bases between. The CDR3 has 15 amino acids. The germline V gene has CDR1 SGHDT and CDR2 YYEEEE. CDR3 sequence: CASSLARRSNQPQHF. CDR3 coding DNA: TGTGCCAGCAGCTTGGCACGTAGGAGCAATCAGCCCCAGCATTTT.

The V gene is TRBV15, the J gene TRBJ2-1, with 9 nucleotides matching TRBD1. This CDR3 has 15 amino acids. Germline trimming cut 0 bases from V and 6 bases from J; bases unmatched to any gene: 3. CDR1 and CDR2 from the germline V gene are LNHNV and YYDKDF (reference sequence). The CDR3 spells CATSRDWGQGNEQFF. The CDR3 coding sequence is TGTGCCACCAGCAGAGATTGGGGACAGGGCAATGAGCAGTTCTTC.

This clone was detected once. This rearrangement joins TRBV4-3 to TRBJ2-1; D is tentatively TRBD1 or TRBD2 (5 bases each). CDR1 and CDR2 (germline): LGHNA, YSLEER. V was shortened by 0 bases and J by 8 bases, with 11 bases between the two germline ends. The CDR3 has 14 amino acids. CDR3 region: CASSQDWVGDEQFF. The DNA for the CDR3 is TGCGCCAGCAGCCAAGATTGGGTGGGGGATGAGCAGTTCTTC.

This rearrangement joins TRBV2 to TRBJ2-5; a possible D gene is TRBD2 (6 bases). Trimming left V 6 bases short and J 0 bases short, with 14 bases between. CDR3 length: 15 residues. Germline lookup yields CDR1 SNHLY and CDR2 FYNNEI. In DNA, the CDR3 is TGTGCCAGCAGCCAACGTACTAGCTACCAAGAGACCCAGTACTTC. This translates into CASSQRTSYQETQYF.